The next 25 T cell receptor beta chains were all read from a single sample in a study of Ad26.COV2.S vaccination and SARS-CoV-2 variants. Data came from immunoSEQ multiplex PCR; TCRdb stores just in-frame clones and leaves some out. The repertoire holds some 350,000 clones, with 90% as singletons. Treatment indicated: 19 received Ad26.COV2.S at low or high dose, single or two shots; 5 received placebo; per-sample allocation not given. The study sampled participants on day 63 after the first vaccine or placebo injection. This specimen was peripheral blood, taken in a trial of Ad26.COV2.S vaccine versus placebo. The receptors here all came from a person aged 18 to 65 who received the Ad26.COV2.S COVID-19 vaccine or a placebo.

This chain joins TRBV12-5 and TRBJ2-5; D gene ambiguous. From germline, CDR1 is LGHNT and CDR2 FRNRAP. The CDR3 is 15 residues long. V was trimmed by 7 bases and J by 3 bases, leaving 18 bases between them. In DNA form, the CDR3 reads TGTGCTAGTGTTTCCTCCCGGCAGTTAAAAGAGACCCAGTACTTC. Translating it yields CASVSSRQLKETQYF.

The rearrangement links TRBV30 to TRBJ2-1; 8 bases agree with TRBD1. CDR1 GTSNPN and CDR2 SVGIG come from the germline V gene (reference sequence). The V and J ends lost 2 bases and 4 bases, in that order; junction bases with no gene match: 4. This CDR3 has 14 amino acids. CDR3 coding DNA: TGTGCCTGGAGTTCAGGGGGCGCGTACAATGAGCAGTTCTTC. This sequence encodes CAWSSGGAYNEQFF.

This chain uses TRBV7-9 with TRBJ2-7; 7 nucleotides align to TRBD1. The trim removed 3 bases at V and 0 bases at J, leaving 2 bases unmatched. The CDR3 sequence is 14 residues long. In germline, CDR1 is SEHNR, CDR2 FQNEAQ (reference sequence). The CDR3 loop reads CASSLGTDSYEQYF. CDR3 DNA sequence: TGTGCCAGCAGCTTGGGGACAGACTCCTACGAGCAGTACTTC.

V gene TRBV9 combines with J gene TRBJ2-2; no definite D call. The V gene lost 5 bases and the J gene lost 6 bases, with 5 bases spanning the gap. Germline-derived CDR1 and CDR2 are SGDLS and YYNGEE. CDR3 size: 11 residues. Here the CDR3 DNA reads TGTGCCAGCAGTTTTTCCGGGGAGCTGTTTTTT. Translated, it gives CASSFSGELFF.

The chain links TRBV7-2 to TRBJ1-1, with D unclear. Trimming took off 3 bases at V and 4 bases at J, with 12 bases between the two ends. The CDR3 is made up of 14 amino acids. Germline CDR1 reads SGHTA; CDR2 reads FQGNSA. The CDR3 DNA follows: TGTGCCAGCAGCTTTCAGAGGGAAGGCACTGAAGCTTTCTTT. Its translation: CASSFQREGTEAFF.

The chain carries TRBV20-1 and TRBJ2-3; D not certain. Germline CDR1 and CDR2: DFQATT and SNEGSKA (reference sequence). This CDR3 comprises 12 residues. The ends were cut back, 3 bases at V and 9 bases at J, with 13 bases in the middle. This CDR3 is CSASSSPGTQYF. DNA of the CDR3: TGCAGTGCTAGTTCGTCCCCCGGAACGCAGTATTTT.

This clone was seen only once. The chain carries TRBV4-3 and TRBJ2-3; 8 positions match TRBD2. The ends lost 1 base at V and 9 bases at J; junction bases unmatched: 3. The germline V gene has CDR1 LGHNA and CDR2 YSLEER. This CDR3 comprises 13 residues. The CDR3 spells CASSQAGGETQYF. CDR3 DNA sequence: TGCGCCAGCAGCCAAGCCGGGGGGGAGACGCAGTATTTT.

Notes on this clone: The germline gene is not matched at one end of the junction; a read error may be the cause. The chain combines TRBV2 with TRBJ1-5; a possible D gene is TRBD1 (5 bases). This CDR3 is 13 amino acids long. The germline V gene encodes CDR1 SNHLY and CDR2 FYNNEI. The CDR3 reads CASTLGTHPGAYF. In DNA form, the CDR3 reads TGTGCCAGCACCCTGGGGACCCACCCGGGCGCGTATTTT.

The chain links TRBV5-4 to TRBJ1-1, with 10 bases identical to TRBD1. Germline V gives CDR1 SGHNT, CDR2 YYREEE (reference sequence). This CDR3 comprises 15 residues. Trimming took 4 bases from V and 4 from J; bases not matched to a gene: 7. CDR3 amino acids: CASSADRGRSTEAFF. DNA for the CDR3: TGTGCCAGCAGCGCAGACAGGGGGCGAAGCACTGAAGCTTTCTTT.

The chain carries TRBV6-5 and TRBJ2-1; 9 positions agree with TRBD2. Per the germline V gene, CDR1 is MNHEY and CDR2 is SVGAGI. V was clipped by 0 bases and J by 8 bases; unmatched bases: 5. The CDR3 covers 15 residues. The CDR3 nucleotides read TGTGCCAGCAGTTACTCGGCTAGCGGGATTGATGAGCAGTTCTTC. Translated: CASSYSASGIDEQFF.

The CDR3 spells CASSQTSGLPKNEQFF. CDR3 in DNA: TGCGCCAGCAGCCAAACCAGCGGACTACCAAAAAATGAGCAGTTCTTC. The V call is TRBV4-3, the J call TRBJ2-1; weak D call: TRBD2 (6 bases). Germline assignment: CDR1 LGHNA and CDR2 YSLEER. Between the trimmed V and J ends, which lost 2 bases and 7 bases, there was a span of 18 bases. CDR3 size: 16 residues.

This clone was picked up one time. The J gene is TRBJ2-5, the V gene TRBV7-8; D is ambiguous. Per germline, CDR1 SGHVS and CDR2 FQNEAQ. The CDR3 contains 13 residues. Trimming stripped 0 bases from V and 4 bases from J, with 6 bases between. This CDR3 is CASSLAHGETQYF. DNA of the CDR3: TGTGCCAGCAGCTTAGCGCACGGAGAGACCCAGTACTTC.

V and J are TRBV6-2 or TRBV6-3 and TRBJ2-3; TRBD2 matches at 8 bases. There are 16 residues in the CDR3. V was pared by 6 bases and J by 3 bases, with 11 bases of the junction left unmatched. Germline lookup yields CDR1 MNHEY and CDR2 SVGEGT. The CDR3 sequence is CASSQRGGGFTDTQYF. For the CDR3, the DNA is TGTGCCAGCAGCCAGCGTGGCGGGGGGTTTACAGATACGCAGTATTTT.

This chain uses TRBV6-2 or TRBV6-3 with TRBJ2-7, with 8 bases fitting TRBD2. The length of the CDR3 is 16 residues. Germline V CDR1 and CDR2: MNHEY, SVGEGT. V was clipped by 4 bases and J by 2 bases; unmatched bases: 10. This chain's CDR3 is CASSSPPLADPYEQYV. CDR3 DNA: TGTGCCAGCAGTTCACCCCCACTAGCGGACCCCTACGAGCAGTACGTC.

The chain is built from TRBV9 and TRBJ1-1; 10 positions match TRBD1. Germline CDR1 is SGDLS and CDR2 is YYNGEE. The CDR3 runs to 15 residues. Unmatched junction bases numbered 2, after V lost 0 bases and J lost 3 bases. CDR3 region: CASSVVGQGDTEAFF. The CDR3 DNA reads as TGTGCCAGCAGCGTAGTCGGACAGGGGGACACTGAAGCTTTCTTT.

The CDR3 bases are TGCGCCAGCAGCTTGGCGACCCTCTACGGGACAGGGGAGGGCTATGGCTACACCTTC. Its protein product is CASSLATLYGTGEGYGYTF. V usage is TRBV5-1 and J usage is TRBJ1-2; TRBD1 matches 10 bases. V lost 0 bases, J lost 4 bases, and 15 bases stayed unmatched. This CDR3 is built from 19 residues. Germline loops: CDR1 SGHRS, CDR2 YFSETQ.

The rearrangement uses TRBV15 and TRBJ1-2; unclear D gene. V was cut by 0 bases and J by 6 bases, with 20 bases left in between. Germline V gene sequence: CDR1 LNHNV, CDR2 YYDKDF (reference sequence). CDR3 length: 17 amino acids. Written as DNA, the CDR3 is TGTGCCACCAGCAGAGATTGGATTCGACGGCGGGAGCATGGCTACACCTTC. It yields the protein CATSRDWIRRREHGYTF.

This chain connects TRBV7-6 to TRBJ2-3; 8 nucleotides match TRBD2. Germline CDR1 is SGHVS and CDR2 is FNYEAQ. The CDR3 is made up of 16 amino acids. Trimming took 5 bases from V and 3 from J; bases not matched to a gene: 10. This chain's CDR3 is CASSRDTLAATDTQYF. The CDR3 nucleotides are TGTGCCAGCAGCCGTGACACACTAGCGGCAACAGATACGCAGTATTTT.

In DNA form, the CDR3 reads TGTGCCAGCAGTTACGAGTTAGTCACAGATACGCAGTATTTT. Its protein is CASSYELVTDTQYF. This sequence joins TRBV6-2 or TRBV6-3 and TRBJ2-3; no reliable D call. The CDR3 has 14 amino acids. Germline V gene lookup returns CDR1 MNHEY and CDR2 SVGEGT. Trimming took off 2 bases at V and 2 bases at J, with 8 bases between the two ends.

The chain recombines TRBV18 with TRBJ2-5, with D perhaps matching TRBD1 (6 bases). With 3 bases removed from V and 5 bases from J, the gap between germline ends came to 16 bases. Germline CDR1 is KGHSH and CDR2 is LQKENI. The CDR3 runs 15 residues. The CDR3 is CASSPKQGRGETQYF. The CDR3 DNA is TGTGCCAGCTCACCGAAACAGGGCCGCGGGGAGACCCAGTACTTC.

The rearrangement links TRBV27 to TRBJ2-7, with 10 bases lining up with TRBD1. J gave up 6 bases and V 6 bases, and 8 bases lay outside the gene matches. Germline CDR1 reads MNHEY; CDR2 reads SMNVEV (reference sequence). The CDR3 extends over 14 amino acids. CDR3 nucleotide sequence: TGTGCCAGCAGCGATCCCGGGACAGGGGTCGAGCAGTACTTC. Its translation: CASSDPGTGVEQYF.

The genes are TRBV4-1 and TRBJ1-1; possibly TRBD1 for D (6 bases). Germline V gives CDR1 MGHRA, CDR2 YSYEKL. CDR3 length equals 14 residues. Trimming took off 2 bases at V and 6 bases at J, with 13 bases between the two ends. CDR3 bases: TGCGCCAGCAGCCAATTAACAGGGAATGCTGAAGCTTTCTTT. As protein: CASSQLTGNAEAFF.

This rearrangement joins TRBV7-2 to TRBJ2-1, with unresolved D. Germline V lookup: CDR1 SGHTA, CDR2 FQGNSA. V gave up 3 bases and J gave up 8 bases, with 11 bases separating them. This CDR3 is built from 13 residues. CDR3 DNA sequence: TGTGCCAGCAGCTTGGGTCGTAGCTATGAGCAGTTCTTC. This translates into CASSLGRSYEQFF.

The V and J genes are TRBV18 and TRBJ1-4; 8 nucleotides align to TRBD1. This CDR3 is built from 15 residues. J gave up 8 bases and V 0 bases, and 5 bases lay outside the gene matches. The germline CDR1 and CDR2 sequences are KGHSH and LQKENI. CDR3 sequence: CASSPPGTGYEKLFF. The CDR3 coding sequence is TGTGCCAGCTCACCACCCGGGACAGGTTACGAAAAACTGTTTTTT.

J is TRBJ1-6 and V is TRBV5-1, with a tentative D call TRBD1 (5 bases). This CDR3 is 15 amino acids long. Germline values: CDR1 SGHRS, CDR2 YFSETQ. V was cut by 0 bases and J by 9 bases, with 13 bases left in between. The CDR3 DNA follows: TGCGCCAGCAGCTTGGAGGCCTCAGGGATTTCACCCCTCCACTTT. Its translation: CASSLEASGISPLHF.